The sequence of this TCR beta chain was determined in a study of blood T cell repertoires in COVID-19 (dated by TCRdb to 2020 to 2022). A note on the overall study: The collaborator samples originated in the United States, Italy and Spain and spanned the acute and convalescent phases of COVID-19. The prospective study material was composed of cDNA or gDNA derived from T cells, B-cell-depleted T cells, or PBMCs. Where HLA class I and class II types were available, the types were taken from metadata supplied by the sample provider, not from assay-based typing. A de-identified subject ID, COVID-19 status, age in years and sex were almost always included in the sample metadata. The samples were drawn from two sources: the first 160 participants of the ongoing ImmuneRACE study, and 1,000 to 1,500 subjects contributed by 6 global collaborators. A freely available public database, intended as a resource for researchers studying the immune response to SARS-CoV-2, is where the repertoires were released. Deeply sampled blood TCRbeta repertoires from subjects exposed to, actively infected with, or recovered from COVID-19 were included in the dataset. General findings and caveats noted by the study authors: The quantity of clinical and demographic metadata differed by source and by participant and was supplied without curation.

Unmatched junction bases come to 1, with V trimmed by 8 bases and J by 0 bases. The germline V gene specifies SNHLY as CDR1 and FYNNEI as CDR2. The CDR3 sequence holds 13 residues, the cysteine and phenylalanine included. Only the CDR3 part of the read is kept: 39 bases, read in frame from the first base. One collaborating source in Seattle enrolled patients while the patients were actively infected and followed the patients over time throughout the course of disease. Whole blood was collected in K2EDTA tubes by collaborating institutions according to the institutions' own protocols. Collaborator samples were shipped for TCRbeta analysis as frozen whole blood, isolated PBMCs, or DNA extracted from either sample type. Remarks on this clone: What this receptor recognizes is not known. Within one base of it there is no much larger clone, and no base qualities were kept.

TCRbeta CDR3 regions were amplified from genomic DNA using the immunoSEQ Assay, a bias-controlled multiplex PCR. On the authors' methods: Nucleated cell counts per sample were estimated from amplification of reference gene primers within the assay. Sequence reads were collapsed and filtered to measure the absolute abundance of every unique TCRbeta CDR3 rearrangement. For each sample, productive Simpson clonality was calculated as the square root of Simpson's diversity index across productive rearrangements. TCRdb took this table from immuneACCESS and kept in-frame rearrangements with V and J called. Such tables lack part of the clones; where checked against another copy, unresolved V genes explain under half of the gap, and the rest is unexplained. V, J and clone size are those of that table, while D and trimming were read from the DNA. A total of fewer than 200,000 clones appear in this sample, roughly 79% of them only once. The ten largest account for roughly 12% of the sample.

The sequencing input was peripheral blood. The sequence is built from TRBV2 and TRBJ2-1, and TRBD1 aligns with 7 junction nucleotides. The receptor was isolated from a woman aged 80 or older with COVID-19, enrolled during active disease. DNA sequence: TGTGCCAGCGGACAGGCCTCCTACAATGAGCAGTTCTTC. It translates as CASGQASYNEQFF.